The present entry profiles one T cell receptor (beta chain) with its context. Its cognate antigen is unknown. The validation cohort, a group of over a hundred subjects, included the donors and was separate from the approximately 660-subject first cohort. The entry originates in a study of cytomegalovirus exposure and HLA in healthy donors. Study at large: The use of the same platform for the 95 to 150 validation repertoires and the approximately 690 first-cohort repertoires was reported by a later analysis. Study conclusions and caveats: A few chains linked to CMV were shown in vitro to be specific for CMV antigens. First-cohort TCR clusters were later found to tend to co-occur in the 90 to 150 validation repertoires.

The repertoire was sequenced with immunoSEQ multiplex PCR; TCRdb's copy has only in-frame clones and lacks some. The table includes about 250,000 clones, about 90% detected once. The CDR3 consists of 15 residues. V lost 10 bases and J 1 base, leaving 14 bases between the germline ends. Looked up from germline, CDR1 is MNHEY and CDR2 is SVGAGI. The chain couples TRBV6-5 to TRBJ2-6; D is perhaps TRBD2 (6 bases). The source is a man in his late teens or twenties in good health and CMV-seropositive. Sequencing input: PBMCs. CDR3 loop: CATRNGGSGANVLTF. CDR3 DNA: TGTGCCACCCGAAACGGAGGGTCTGGGGCCAACGTCCTGACTTTC.